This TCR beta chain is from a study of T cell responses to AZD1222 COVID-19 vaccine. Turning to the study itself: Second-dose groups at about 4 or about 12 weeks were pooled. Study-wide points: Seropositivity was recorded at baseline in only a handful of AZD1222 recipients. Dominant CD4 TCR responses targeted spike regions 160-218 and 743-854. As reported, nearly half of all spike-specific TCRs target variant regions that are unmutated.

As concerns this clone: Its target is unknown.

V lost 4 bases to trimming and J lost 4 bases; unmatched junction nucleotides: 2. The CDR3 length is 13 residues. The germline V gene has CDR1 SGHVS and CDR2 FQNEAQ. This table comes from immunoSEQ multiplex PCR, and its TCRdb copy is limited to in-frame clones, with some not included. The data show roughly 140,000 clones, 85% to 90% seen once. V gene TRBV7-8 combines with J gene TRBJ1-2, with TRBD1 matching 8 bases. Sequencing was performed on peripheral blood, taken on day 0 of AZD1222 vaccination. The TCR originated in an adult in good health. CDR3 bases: TGTGCCAGCAGCTACAGGGGGATCTATGGCTACACCTTC. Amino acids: CASSYRGIYGYTF.